The rows below give T cell receptor beta chains drawn from one sample of a study of shared clonotypes between healthy human individuals. The assay was immunoSEQ multiplex PCR, and TCRdb's table has in-frame clones only and misses some. Seen here are some 1,600,000 clones, under 99% observed once, and the top ten hold around 0.47%. Sequences were obtained from naive CD4+ T cells sorted from blood. Receptors were obtained from a man aged 25-45 years in good health. The CDR3 runs from the conserved cysteine through the conserved F or W. The D gene is left open where the match is weak. The size of a clone is reported for some rows only, either as once, few or many, or as a class for expanded clones.

d_gene: .; abundance: once; j_gene: TRBJ2-2; v_gene: TRBV7-2; CDR3aa: CASSLDRHITGELFF; CDR3nt: TGTGCCAGCAGCTTAGATAGGCACATCACCGGGGAGCTGTTTTTT
d_gene: .; abundance: .; j_gene: TRBJ1-1; v_gene: TRBV29-1; CDR3aa: CSGRGDSNTEAFF; CDR3nt: TGCAGCGGTAGGGGGGATTCGAACACTGAAGCTTTCTTT
d_gene: .; abundance: .; j_gene: TRBJ2-3; v_gene: TRBV18; CDR3aa: CASSPAPVGADTQYF; CDR3nt: TGTGCCAGCTCACCAGCGCCCGTGGGCGCGGATACGCAGTATTTT
d_gene: TRBD2; abundance: .; j_gene: TRBJ2-1; v_gene: TRBV25-1; CDR3aa: CASRGVAGEDRNEQFF; CDR3nt: TGTGCCAGCAGGGGAGTAGCGGGAGAGGACCGGAATGAGCAGTTCTTC
d_gene: .; abundance: .; j_gene: TRBJ2-3; v_gene: TRBV5-4; CDR3aa: CASSLIGVPSIDTQYF; CDR3nt: TGTGCCAGCAGCTTGATCGGGGTCCCTTCCATAGATACGCAGTATTTT
d_gene: TRBD2; abundance: .; j_gene: TRBJ2-1; v_gene: TRBV19; CDR3aa: CASRGPRGGSTNNEQFF; CDR3nt: TGTGCCAGTAGGGGACCTAGGGGCGGGAGTACCAACAATGAGCAGTTCTTC
d_gene: .; abundance: .; j_gene: TRBJ1-5; v_gene: TRBV5-8; CDR3aa: CASSLDEGRSNQPQHF; CDR3nt: TGTGCCAGCAGCTTGGACGAGGGACGGAGCAATCAGCCCCAGCATTTT
d_gene: .; abundance: .; j_gene: TRBJ2-2; v_gene: TRBV4-3; CDR3aa: CASSLDSNTGELFF; CDR3nt: TGCGCCAGCAGCCTGGACTCGAACACCGGGGAGCTGTTTTTT
d_gene: .; abundance: .; j_gene: TRBJ1-1; v_gene: TRBV30; CDR3aa: CALTPGTEAFF; CDR3nt: TGTGCATTAACTCCGGGTACTGAAGCTTTCTTT
d_gene: .; abundance: .; j_gene: TRBJ1-5; v_gene: TRBV7-2; CDR3aa: CASSFAGGDQPQHF; CDR3nt: TGTGCCAGCAGCTTTGCGGGGGGGGATCAGCCCCAGCATTTT